This T cell receptor beta chain was obtained from a study of follicular helper T cells after annual influenza vaccination. Across the whole study: Days 0, 7 and 28 post-vaccination were the blood draw times. Study-wide findings and caveats: Change in circulating plasmablasts correlated with ICOS+CD38+ cTfh clonality change.

Turning to this clone: Its cognate antigen is unknown.

Method: immunoSEQ multiplex PCR; TCRdb's copy keeps in-frame clones and lacks some. The sample contains 9,500 to 12,000 clones, over 70% of which appear only once. Regarding time point: 2015-2016 season, pre-vaccination. Donors were community-dwelling with no influenza vaccine in the prior 6 months. Non-naive CD4+CXCR5+PD-1+ cTfh were sorted into ICOS+CD38+ and ICOS-CD38- fractions. The sequenced sample was CXCR5+ CD38- circulating T follicular helper cells from blood, obtained on the day of influenza vaccination. The sample's subset: circulating Tfh, non-naive CD4+CXCR5+PD-1+ (ICOS+CD38+ or ICOS-CD38-). This sequence was found in an adult who received the influenza vaccine.

The DNA of the CDR3 is TGCAGCGTTGTGCGTGGGACTAGCGGGGCACAGCAGTTCTTC. It specifies CSVVRGTSGAQQFF. The J gene is TRBJ2-1, the V gene TRBV29-1; 13 bases line up with TRBD2. V shed 4 bases, J shed 11 bases, and the junction held 8 bases outside the gene matches. This CDR3 region has 14 residues. CDR1 is SQVTM, CDR2 ANQGSEA, per germline.